The 11 T cell receptor beta chains below come from one sample, sequenced in a study of neurological immune-mediated disorders (dated by TCRdb to between 2018 and 2021). Library prep was done by 5' RACE. Sequencing took place on an Illumina HiSeq 2500. The public reads were reprocessed in TCRdb via fastp at Q25 and MiXCR, keeping in-frame beta chains. Each entry merges the rows of one CDR3 protein and shows their most common DNA and genes. This sample is represented by about 55,000 distinct CDR3 sequences; under 4.5% of them were singletons. The top ten clonotypes cover about 2% of the sample. Sequenced: CD4+ T cells from blood. The receptors stem from a woman aged 35 to 49 with multiple sclerosis.

This clonotype was detected ten times or more. This chain links TRBV5-1 with TRBJ2-2; TRBD2 matches 8 bases. From germline, CDR1 is SGHRS and CDR2 YFSETQ. J was trimmed by 1 base and V by 4 bases; bases with no gene match: 6. CDR3 length: 16 amino acids. The CDR3 bases are TGCGCCAGCAGCCCGTCGAGCGGGGGGAACACCGGGGAGCTGTTTTTT. It yields the protein CASSPSSGGNTGELFF.

This clonotype was seen many times. The rearrangement joins TRBV7-3 to TRBJ2-1; the D is unclear. With 0 bases removed from V and 2 bases from J, the gap between germline ends came to 2 bases. CDR1 SGHTA and CDR2 FQGTGA come from the germline V gene. The CDR3 contains 13 residues. The CDR3 sequence: CASSLTTYNEQFF. DNA of the CDR3: TGTGCCAGCAGCTTAACGACCTACAATGAGCAGTTCTTC.

This clonotype has ten or more counts. The J gene is TRBJ2-3, the V gene TRBV20-1; D remains ambiguous. V was cut by 6 bases and J by 2 bases, with 12 bases left in between. This CDR3 has 13 residues. Germline CDR1 is DFQATT and CDR2 is SNEGSKA (reference sequence). CDR3 protein: CSAQEKYTDTQYF. For the CDR3, the DNA is TGCAGTGCCCAGGAAAAGTACACAGATACGCAGTATTTT.

The sample holds many counts of this clonotype. The chain recombines TRBV10-3 with TRBJ2-7, with TRBD1 matching 11 bases. From germline, CDR1 is ENHRY and CDR2 SYGVKD. The CDR3 length is 15 residues. Trimming cost V 4 bases and J 2 bases; bases outside gene matches: 4. For the CDR3, the DNA is TGTGCCATCAGTGCTCCGGGACAGGGGGCCTACGAGCAGTACTTC. Encoded protein: CAISAPGQGAYEQYF.

For the CDR3, the DNA is TGTGCCAGCTCACTCACAGGGGCAAAGGACTATGGCTACACCTTC. Amino acids: CASSLTGAKDYGYTF. The V and J genes are TRBV18 and TRBJ1-2; 7 bases agree with TRBD1. The germline gives CDR1 KGHSH, CDR2 LQKENI. The CDR3 is 15 amino acids. Germline trimming cut 4 bases from V and 3 bases from J; bases unmatched to any gene: 8.

The sample holds many counts of this clonotype. This rearrangement joins TRBV20-1 to TRBJ2-1, with D possibly TRBD1 on 5 matching bases. Germline V gene data show CDR1 as DFQATT and CDR2 as SNEGSKA (reference sequence). Trimming took 2 bases from V and 6 from J, leaving 20 bases between them. The length of the CDR3 is 16 residues. The CDR3 protein is CSARPGATAAGNEQFF. The CDR3 DNA is TGCAGTGCTAGACCTGGGGCGACGGCCGCCGGCAATGAGCAGTTCTTC.

This clonotype was detected ten times or more. The chain recombines TRBV5-6 with TRBJ1-1, with 7 nucleotides matching TRBD1. The CDR3 is made up of 16 amino acids. Germline lookup yields CDR1 SGHDT and CDR2 YYEEEE. The trim removed 2 bases at V and 3 bases at J, leaving 10 bases unmatched. DNA of the CDR3: TGTGCCAGCAGCTTCATTCTCGGACAGGCTGACACTGAAGCTTTCTTT. Translation: CASSFILGQADTEAFF.

This clonotype appeared many times. The chain couples TRBV4-1 to TRBJ2-1, with 8 bases lining up with TRBD2. V shed 4 bases and J 6 bases; nucleotides not matched to a gene: 8. The CDR3 is 15 amino acids. Germline-derived CDR1 and CDR2 are MGHRA and YSYEKL. The CDR3 spells CASSRFGTRSNEQFF. DNA for the CDR3: TGCGCCAGCAGCCGGTTCGGGACTAGAAGCAATGAGCAGTTCTTC.

This clonotype was picked up many times. The rearrangement links TRBV20-1 to TRBJ2-5; D not certain. Germline V gives CDR1 DFQATT, CDR2 SNEGSKA (reference sequence). The germline V and J ends were trimmed by 5 bases and 1 base, with 14 bases remaining between them. This CDR3 is 14 amino acids long. The CDR3 loop reads CSARPGPSQETQYF. The CDR3 region has the DNA TGCAGTGCTCGACCGGGCCCTTCCCAAGAGACCCAGTACTTC.

This clonotype was seen ten or more times. The chain's CDR3 is CASSGRLVLGDQPQHF. The CDR3 bases are TGTGCCAGCAGCGGACGACTAGTGTTAGGCGATCAGCCCCAGCATTTT. The chain links TRBV2 to TRBJ1-5; no reliable D call. V gave up 6 bases and J gave up 5 bases, with 20 bases separating them. Germline values: CDR1 SNHLY, CDR2 FYNNEI. CDR3 size: 16 residues.

This clonotype was observed many times. The chain recombines TRBV12-3 or TRBV12-4 with TRBJ2-7; D is tentatively TRBD1 or TRBD2 (5 bases each). The V end lost 2 bases, the J end lost 2 bases, and 10 bases lay between the germline ends. The CDR3 has 14 amino acids. CDR3 sequence reads: CASSLQGPAYEQYF. The DNA of the CDR3 is TGTGCCAGCAGTTTACAGGGACCAGCCTACGAGCAGTACTTC.